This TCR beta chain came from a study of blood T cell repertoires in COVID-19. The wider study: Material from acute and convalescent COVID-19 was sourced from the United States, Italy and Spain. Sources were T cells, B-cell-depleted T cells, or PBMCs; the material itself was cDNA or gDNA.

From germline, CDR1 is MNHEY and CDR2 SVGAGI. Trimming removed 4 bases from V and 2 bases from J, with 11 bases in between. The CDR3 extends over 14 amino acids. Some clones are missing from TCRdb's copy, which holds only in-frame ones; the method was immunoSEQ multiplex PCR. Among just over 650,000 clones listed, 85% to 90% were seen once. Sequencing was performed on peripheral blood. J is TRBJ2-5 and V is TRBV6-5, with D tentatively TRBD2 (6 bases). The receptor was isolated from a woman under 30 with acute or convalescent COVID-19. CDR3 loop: CASSSFRGQETQYF. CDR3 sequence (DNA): TGTGCCAGCAGTTCCTTTCGGGGGCAAGAGACCCAGTACTTC.